The sequence of this T cell receptor beta chain was determined in a study of blood T cell repertoires in COVID-19. In the study overall: Specimens from acute and convalescent COVID-19 originated in the United States, Italy and Spain. T cells, B-cell-depleted T cells, or PBMCs supplied cDNA or gDNA.

Data came from immunoSEQ multiplex PCR; TCRdb stores just in-frame clones and leaves some out. The repertoire holds 90,000 to 100,000 clones, less than 90% seen once, with 2% in the top ten. Germline values: CDR1 KGHSH, CDR2 LQKENI. V shed 1 base and J shed 1 base, with 10 bases lying between them. This CDR3 is built from 15 residues. The gene calls are TRBV18 and TRBJ1-1; no clear D. What was sequenced was peripheral blood. The sequence derives from a man in his sixties or seventies with active or convalescent COVID-19. The CDR3 region is CASSPRGDSNTEAFF. For the CDR3, the DNA is TGTGCCAGCTCACCACGAGGCGACTCGAACACTGAAGCTTTCTTT.